The 2 T cell receptor beta chains listed next were all sequenced from one sample in a study of tumor and adjacent non-tumor tissue in lung cancer. The template was RNA from unsorted bulk tissue. A modified ARM-PCR protocol with three rounds of nested PCR amplified TCRbeta. TCRdb used MiXCR to reprocess the multiplex PCR reads, holding one entry per CDR3 protein. Found here are more than 75,000 distinct CDR3 sequences, over 80% of them singletons; the top ten hold roughly 15%. Sequencing input: lung tumor tissue. The receptors originated from a woman in her fifties or sixties with non-small cell lung cancer.

This clonotype ranks as medium-sized (0.01 to 0.1%). This chain uses TRBV5-1 with TRBJ2-6; weak D call: TRBD1 (7 bases). The V and J ends lost 4 bases and 4 bases respectively, with 24 bases between them. Per germline, CDR1 SGHRS and CDR2 YFSETQ. The CDR3 is made up of 19 amino acids. The CDR3, as DNA: TGCGCCAGCAGCCGTTCCGCGGGACAGCCCAGAGCCGGGGCCAACGTCCTGACTTTC. Translating it yields CASSRSAGQPRAGANVLTF.

On this clonotype: Just one base apart from a much larger clone, this may be a read error. V usage is TRBV19 and J usage is TRBJ2-2, with 9 bases aligning to TRBD1. The CDR3 covers 16 residues. In germline, CDR1 is LNHDA, CDR2 SQIVND (reference sequence). The CDR3 bases are TGTGCCAGTAATATAGTTCACAGGGGGCGTCCCGGGGAGCTGTTTTTT. Protein product: CASNIVHRGRPGELFF.